This entry concerns a single T cell receptor (beta chain). The data originate from a study of control samples from healthy donors and cancer patients. The table came from immunoSEQ multiplex PCR; TCRdb's copy has only in-frame clones and leaves some out. Among around 180,000 clones listed, around 94% were seen once. Trimming cost V 6 bases and J 7 bases, with 10 bases left between them. The CDR3 length is 12 residues. CDR1 is KGHSH and CDR2 is LQKENI in the germline V gene. The chain employs TRBV18 and TRBJ1-3, with D perhaps TRBD1 (5 bases). The sequencing sample was made of blood. This TCR was recovered from a woman aged 18-35 years in good health. The CDR3 here is CASSTDANTIYF. In DNA, the CDR3 is TGTGCCAGCTCGACAGATGCGAACACCATATATTTT.